The 5 T cell receptor beta chains reported below all come from one sample, sequenced in a study of human T cells and chemical hapten exposure. Time point of the sample: patch test 1, 2 weeks after DPC sensitization. Stated treatment: therapeutic diphenylcyclopropenone sensitization with weekly scalp DPC. MiXCR was run by TCRdb on the RACE reads, yielding one entry per CDR3 protein. Altogether under 85,000 distinct CDR3 sequences are present, approximately 10% being singletons, with the ten largest covering 1.1% to 1.5%. The starting material was whole blood, obtained in connection with sensitization to the hapten diphenylcyclopropenone (DPC). These receptors came from a woman aged 45-60 years with alopecia areata. Some clones in this sample may be carry-over from other donors' samples.

The chain carries TRBV6-5 and TRBJ2-7, with 14 positions matching TRBD2. The CDR3 is 17 residues long. Germline values: CDR1 MNHEY, CDR2 SVGAGI. The junction had 11 bases not matched to a gene; V was cut back by 4 bases and J by 6 bases. The CDR3, as DNA: TGTGCCAGCAGTTCCCTACCGGGACTAGCGGGAGCTGGCGAGCAGTACTTC. It encodes CASSSLPGLAGAGEQYF.

The chain employs TRBV5-1 and TRBJ1-1; D gene unclear. CDR3 length: 14 amino acids. The V and J ends lost 3 bases and 7 bases respectively, with 16 bases between them. Germline assignment: CDR1 SGHRS and CDR2 YFSETQ. As DNA, the CDR3 is TGCGCCAGCAGCTCGGTTCTCGGCCCGGGTGAAGCTTTCTTT. Translated, it gives CASSSVLGPGEAFF.

Only a few counts were recorded for this clonotype. The chain uses TRBV3-1 and TRBJ2-7; TRBD1 matches 9 bases. Germline CDR1 reads LGHDT; CDR2 reads YNNKEL (reference sequence). The length of the CDR3 is 15 residues. Trimming took 4 bases from V and 7 from J; bases not matched to a gene: 11. CDR3 DNA: TGTGCCAGCAGCCCTCGGGACAGGGTCCTACAAGAGCAGTACTTC. Its protein product is CASSPRDRVLQEQYF.

This clonotype has just a few counts. The chain couples TRBV6-5 to TRBJ2-7, with D possibly being TRBD1 or TRBD2 (5 bases each). Germline CDR1 MNHEY, CDR2 SVGAGI. The CDR3 runs 14 residues. Trimming stripped 5 bases from V and 2 bases from J, with 13 bases between. The CDR3 DNA follows: TGTGCCAGCAGTAAGACGGGACGGACCTACGAGCAGTACTTC. It encodes CASSKTGRTYEQYF.

The chain recombines TRBV5-5 with TRBJ1-2; perhaps TRBD1 as D (5 bases). Germline V gene lookup returns CDR1 SGHKS and CDR2 YYEKEE (reference sequence). The CDR3 totals 13 residues. V dropped 4 bases and J dropped 5 bases, with 12 bases sitting between them. CDR3 amino acids: CASSPLGEYGYTF. The CDR3 nucleotides read TGTGCCAGCAGCCCGCTGGGGGAGTATGGCTACACCTTC. Filled out from reference TRBV5-5 and TRBJ1-2, the complete variable domain reads DAGVTQSPTHLIKTRGQQVTLRCSPISGHKSVSWYQQVLGQGPQFIFQYYEKEERGRGNFPDRFSARQFPNYSSELNVNALLLGDSALYLCASSPLGEYGYTFGSGTRLTVV.